The 3 T cell receptor beta chains below were found in one sample sequenced in a study of T cell repertoires in cytomegalovirus infection. TCRdb reanalysed the reads using MiXCR and keeps one entry per CDR3 protein. The data contain a few hundred thousand distinct CDR3 sequences, 40% of them singletons. These receptors have no identified antigens. Source: cultured PBMCs, taken from culture after CMV antigen stimulation. The source is a human donor in good health (CMV status not recorded). Some clones in this sample may be carry-over from other donors' samples.

The V call is TRBV7-6, the J call TRBJ1-4; 8 bases are shared with TRBD1. The germline gives CDR1 SGHVS, CDR2 FNYEAQ. V lost 5 bases and J lost 6; bases outside the gene matches: 11. CDR3 length: 16 amino acids. The CDR3 DNA is TGTGCCAGCAGCACGCGGACAGGGCCTGGAGATGAAAAACTGTTTTTT. It yields the protein CASSTRTGPGDEKLFF. The whole variable domain, filled in from reference TRBV7-6 and TRBJ1-4, reads GAGVSQSPRYKVTKRGQDVALRCDPISGHVSLYWYRQALGQGPEFLTYFNYEAQQDKSGLPNDRFSAERPEGSISTLTIQRTEQRDSAMYRCASSTRTGPGDEKLFFGSGTQLSVL.

The chain couples TRBV27 to TRBJ2-7; possible D gene TRBD2, 6 bases. The germline V gene encodes CDR1 MNHEY and CDR2 SMNVEV (reference sequence). This CDR3 region has 14 residues. V lost 6 bases and J 4 bases, leaving 16 bases between the germline ends. CDR3 sequence reads: CASSWDGSPYEQYF. In DNA form, the CDR3 reads TGTGCCAGCAGCTGGGACGGGAGCCCATACGAGCAGTACTTC.

The CDR3 loop reads CASSAQGGAEAFF. The CDR3 DNA sequence: TGCGCCAGCAGCGCACAGGGAGGGGCTGAAGCTTTCTTT. The chain uses TRBV5-1 and TRBJ1-1; TRBD1 is a possible D gene (6 bases). The V end was cut by 4 bases, the J end by 6 bases, with 13 bases between. The CDR3 length is 13 residues. Germline assignment: CDR1 SGHRS and CDR2 YFSETQ.